The 24 T cell receptor beta chains given below trace back to one sample, sequenced in a study of cytomegalovirus exposure and HLA in healthy donors. The PCR used 60 Vbeta and 13 Jbeta primers. Method: immunoSEQ multiplex PCR; TCRdb's copy keeps in-frame clones and lacks some. Seen here are 70,000 to 95,000 clones, around 85% observed once, and the top ten hold about an eighth. The sequencing input was PBMCs. The receptor set was obtained from a human donor in good health.

There are a few counts of this clone. The rearrangement links TRBV5-6 to TRBJ1-1; TRBD1 is a possible D gene (5 bases). Germline-derived CDR1 and CDR2 are SGHDT and YYEEEE. This CDR3 contains 15 residues. Deletions cut 2 bases from V and 6 bases from J, with 17 bases between. CDR3 amino acids: CASSFTGGASPEAFF. In nucleotides, the CDR3 is TGTGCCAGCAGCTTTACGGGAGGGGCCTCCCCTGAAGCTTTCTTT.

The chain has TRBV11-2 and TRBJ1-2; 7 bases align to TRBD1. The CDR3 totals 18 residues. In germline, CDR1 is SGHAT, CDR2 FQNNGV. V shed 3 bases, J shed 8 bases, and the junction held 21 bases outside the gene matches. The CDR3 region has the DNA TGTGCCAGCAGCTTGGTATCCCGGGACAGAGGATTTATCTGGGGCTACACCTTC. Translating it yields CASSLVSRDRGFIWGYTF.

As concerns this clone: One end of the junction is discordant with germline, which a read error may explain. The chain couples TRBV30 to TRBJ1-5; 9 bases are a match to TRBD1. Germline assignment: CDR1 GTSNPN and CDR2 SVGIG (reference sequence). The CDR3 covers 18 residues. CDR3 residues: CAWSVRGQGLYSNQPQNF. The CDR3 DNA follows: TGTGCCTGGAGTGTACGGGGACAGGGACTATATAGCAATCAGCCCCAGAATTTT.

This clone has only a few counts. The chain combines TRBV4-3 with TRBJ1-4; a weak D match, TRBD1 (5 bases). The length of the CDR3 is 16 residues. The V gene lost 3 bases and the J gene lost 3 bases, with 14 bases spanning the gap. From germline, CDR1 is LGHNA and CDR2 YSLEER. CDR3 sequence (DNA): TGCGCCAGCAGCCACATCCGGGACTTCCCTAATGAAAAACTGTTTTTT. Translation gives CASSHIRDFPNEKLFF.

V is TRBV29-1 and J is TRBJ1-3; D is undetermined. Germline CDR1 reads SQVTM; CDR2 reads ANQGSEA. V shed 7 bases and J shed 0 bases, with 10 bases lying between them. This CDR3 is built from 13 residues. CDR3 protein: CSALWASGNTIYF. As DNA, the CDR3 is TGCAGCGCGTTGTGGGCCTCTGGAAACACCATATATTTT.

The rearrangement links TRBV18 to TRBJ2-5, with TRBD2 matching over 12 bases. The J segment lost 2 bases and the V segment lost 2 bases, leaving 6 bases of the junction unmatched. Looked up from germline, CDR1 is KGHSH and CDR2 is LQKENI. The CDR3 consists of 17 residues. This CDR3 is CASSPGGLAGLQETQYF. In nucleotides, the CDR3 is TGTGCCAGCTCACCAGGCGGACTAGCGGGGCTACAAGAGACCCAGTACTTC. Supplemented by reference TRBV18 and TRBJ2-5, the full variable domain reads NAGVMQNPRHLVRRRGQEARLRCSPMKGHSHVYWYRQLPEEGLKFMVYLQKENIIDESGMPKERFSAEFPKEGPSILRIQQVVRGDSAAYFCASSPGGLAGLQETQYFGPGTRLLVL.

This chain connects TRBV27 to TRBJ1-1, with 7 bases lining up with TRBD1. The CDR3 has 13 residues. The J segment lost 0 bases and the V segment lost 8 bases, leaving 3 bases of the junction unmatched. The germline CDR1 and CDR2 sequences are MNHEY and SMNVEV (reference sequence). This CDR3 is CASGGQVNTEAFF. CDR3 DNA: TGTGCCAGCGGAGGACAGGTGAACACTGAAGCTTTCTTT.

The J gene is TRBJ1-6, the V gene TRBV18; 8 bases match TRBD1. This CDR3 is built from 15 residues. Germline values: CDR1 KGHSH, CDR2 LQKENI. V gave up 2 bases and J gave up 9 bases; unmatched junction bases: 6. The CDR3 coding sequence is TGTGCCAGCTCACCAGTAGACAGGGGTGGTTCACCCCTCCACTTT. Translated: CASSPVDRGGSPLHF.

This clone was counted a few times. This sequence joins TRBV2 and TRBJ2-3; D unclear. Germline CDR1 SNHLY, CDR2 FYNNEI. Trimming removed 6 bases at V and 9 bases at J, with 16 bases between. The CDR3 totals 13 residues. The CDR3 bases are TGTGCCAGCAGGTTTTCAGCGCGCTGGACGCAGTATTTT. This sequence encodes CASRFSARWTQYF.

This clone came up once. This sequence joins TRBV4-1 and TRBJ1-5; a weak D match, TRBD1 (5 bases). This CDR3 spans 16 amino acids. The V end was cut by 1 base, the J end by 1 base, with 11 bases between. Germline values: CDR1 MGHRA, CDR2 YSYEKL. CDR3 sequence: CASSQGIGASNQPQHF. For the CDR3, the DNA is TGCGCCAGCAGCCAAGGAATAGGGGCAAGCAATCAGCCCCAGCATTTT.

The genes are TRBV6-5 and TRBJ2-7; D is possibly TRBD2 (6 bases). CDR1 MNHEY and CDR2 SVGAGI come from the germline V gene. The CDR3 totals 12 residues. V was pared by 5 bases and J by 5 bases, with 10 bases between. DNA for the CDR3: TGTGCCAGCAGTGAAGGAGGGAACGAGCAGTACTTC. Translated, it gives CASSEGGNEQYF.

V usage is TRBV4-3 and J usage is TRBJ1-2, with 7 bases identical to TRBD1. Germline loops: CDR1 LGHNA, CDR2 YSLEER. CDR3 length: 16 amino acids. Unmatched junction bases numbered 12, after V lost 0 bases and J lost 8 bases. The CDR3 loop reads CASSQDLQGITSGYTF. The CDR3 DNA reads as TGCGCCAGCAGCCAAGATTTACAGGGGATCACGTCCGGCTACACCTTC.

The V and J genes are TRBV6-4 and TRBJ1-1; 9 bases are shared with TRBD1. CDR1 is MRHNA, CDR2 SNTAGT, per germline. The CDR3 has 15 residues. Germline trimming cut 8 bases from V and 1 base from J; bases unmatched to any gene: 8. The DNA for the CDR3 is TGTGCCAGCCCTACAGGGGGCTGGAGGAACACTGAAGCTTTCTTT. This codes for CASPTGGWRNTEAFF.

The chain employs TRBV5-1 and TRBJ2-1; TRBD1 matches 8 bases. Germline V gives CDR1 SGHRS, CDR2 YFSETQ. The CDR3 sequence is 15 residues long. Germline trimming cut 5 bases from V and 3 bases from J; bases unmatched to any gene: 7. CDR3 coding DNA: TGCGCCAGCAGTTTCGCAGGGGGCTTCTACAATGAGCAGTTCTTC. This encodes CASSFAGGFYNEQFF.

The count of this clone is one. The genes are TRBV6-5 and TRBJ2-1; D is possibly TRBD2 (5 bases). V dropped 6 bases and J dropped 3 bases, with 15 bases sitting between them. Germline V gene sequence: CDR1 MNHEY, CDR2 SVGAGI. The CDR3 has 15 residues. CDR3 in DNA: TGTGCCAGCAGCCAGACTCGGGGAAACTACAATGAGCAGTTCTTC. Its protein product is CASSQTRGNYNEQFF.

This sequence joins TRBV6-6 and TRBJ1-1; no reliable D call. Looked up from germline, CDR1 is MNHNY and CDR2 is SVGAGI (reference sequence). Trimming cost V 2 bases and J 4 bases, with 14 bases left between them. This CDR3 has 15 amino acids. The CDR3 reads CASSYSGRSATEAFF. The CDR3 nucleotides read TGTGCCAGCAGTTACAGCGGACGGTCGGCCACTGAAGCTTTCTTT.

The J gene is TRBJ2-7, the V gene TRBV2, with 7 nucleotides matching TRBD1. The CDR3 spans 16 residues. J was trimmed by 0 bases and V by 2 bases; bases with no gene match: 7. The germline gives CDR1 SNHLY, CDR2 FYNNEI. In DNA, the CDR3 is TGTGCCAGCAGTGAACAAGGGGGCGGAAGCTCCTACGAGCAGTACTTC. Its protein product is CASSEQGGGSSYEQYF.

This clone was recorded only once. The genes are TRBV15 and TRBJ2-3; 11 positions agree with TRBD2. V dropped 1 base and J dropped 4; count of bases not matched to a gene: 4. CDR1 is LNHNV and CDR2 is YYDKDF in the germline V gene (reference sequence). The CDR3 contains 16 residues. Here the CDR3 DNA reads TGTGCCACCAGCAGAGTAGCGGGGGGGAGGGCAGATACGCAGTATTTT. Encoded protein: CATSRVAGGRADTQYF.

This chain connects TRBV6-5 to TRBJ1-1; D is perhaps TRBD1 (6 bases). V dropped 7 bases and J dropped 12 bases, with 21 bases sitting between them. This CDR3 has 13 residues. Germline CDR1 is MNHEY and CDR2 is SVGAGI. CDR3 protein: CASMARRRQVTFF. In nucleotides, the CDR3 is TGTGCCAGCATGGCCCGACGAAGACAGGTAACTTTCTTT.

The chain links TRBV5-1 to TRBJ1-1, with D perhaps matching TRBD1 (6 bases). Deletions cut 2 bases from V and 3 bases from J, with 14 bases between. Germline V CDR1 and CDR2: SGHRS, YFSETQ. The CDR3 contains 15 residues. CDR3 region: CASSFSGGIDTEAFF. The CDR3 bases are TGCGCCAGCAGCTTTTCGGGGGGCATAGACACTGAAGCTTTCTTT.

This clone has at least ten counts. The chain joins TRBV5-4 to TRBJ1-1; D perhaps matches TRBD1 (6 bases). Germline V gene data show CDR1 as SGHNT and CDR2 as YYREEE (reference sequence). The ends were cut back, 1 base at V and 8 bases at J, with 12 bases in the middle. The CDR3 consists of 13 residues. The CDR3 region has the DNA TGTGCCAGCAGCTTGTCCAGGGGCCTGGAAGCTTTCTTT. Its protein product is CASSLSRGLEAFF. Using reference TRBV5-4 and TRBJ1-1 for the parts outside the CDR3, the full variable domain is ETGVTQSPTHLIKTRGQQVTLRCSSQSGHNTVSWYQQALGQGPQFIFQYYREEENGRGNFPPRFSGLQFPNYSSELNVNALELDDSALYLCASSLSRGLEAFFGQGTRLTVV.

V is TRBV5-6 and J is TRBJ1-1; D possibly corresponds to TRBD1 (6 bases). Trimming removed 2 bases at V and 5 bases at J, with 13 bases between. The CDR3 is 14 amino acids. Germline V lookup: CDR1 SGHDT, CDR2 YYEEEE. The CDR3 is CASSFRVGGTEAFF. The CDR3 DNA follows: TGTGCCAGCAGCTTTCGGGTAGGGGGTACTGAAGCTTTCTTT. The whole variable domain, remainder taken from reference TRBV5-6 and TRBJ1-1, is DAGVTQSPTHLIKTRGQQVTLRCSPKSGHDTVSWYQQALGQGPQFIFQYYEEEERQRGNFPDRFSGHQFPNYSSELNVNALLLGDSALYLCASSFRVGGTEAFFGQGTRLTVV.

The chain joins TRBV5-4 to TRBJ2-1, with a tentative D call TRBD1 (6 bases). With 4 bases removed from V and 9 bases from J, the gap between germline ends came to 20 bases. The length of the CDR3 is 15 residues. Germline lookup yields CDR1 SGHNT and CDR2 YYREEE (reference sequence). The chain's CDR3 is CASSRRQVIGTEQFF. CDR3 bases: TGTGCCAGCAGCCGCCGACAGGTAATAGGAACTGAGCAGTTCTTC. The whole variable domain, filled in from reference TRBV5-4 and TRBJ2-1, reads ETGVTQSPTHLIKTRGQQVTLRCSSQSGHNTVSWYQQALGQGPQFIFQYYREEENGRGNFPPRFSGLQFPNYSSELNVNALELDDSALYLCASSRRQVIGTEQFFGPGTRLTVL.

This chain links TRBV4-3 with TRBJ1-2; D is unclear. The germline V gene encodes CDR1 LGHNA and CDR2 YSLEER. This CDR3 spans 17 amino acids. V was shortened by 1 base and J by 4 bases, with 19 bases between the two germline ends. CDR3 protein: CASSQAHGVVASYGYTF. The CDR3, as DNA: TGCGCCAGCAGCCAAGCCCACGGGGTCGTAGCATCCTATGGCTACACCTTC.